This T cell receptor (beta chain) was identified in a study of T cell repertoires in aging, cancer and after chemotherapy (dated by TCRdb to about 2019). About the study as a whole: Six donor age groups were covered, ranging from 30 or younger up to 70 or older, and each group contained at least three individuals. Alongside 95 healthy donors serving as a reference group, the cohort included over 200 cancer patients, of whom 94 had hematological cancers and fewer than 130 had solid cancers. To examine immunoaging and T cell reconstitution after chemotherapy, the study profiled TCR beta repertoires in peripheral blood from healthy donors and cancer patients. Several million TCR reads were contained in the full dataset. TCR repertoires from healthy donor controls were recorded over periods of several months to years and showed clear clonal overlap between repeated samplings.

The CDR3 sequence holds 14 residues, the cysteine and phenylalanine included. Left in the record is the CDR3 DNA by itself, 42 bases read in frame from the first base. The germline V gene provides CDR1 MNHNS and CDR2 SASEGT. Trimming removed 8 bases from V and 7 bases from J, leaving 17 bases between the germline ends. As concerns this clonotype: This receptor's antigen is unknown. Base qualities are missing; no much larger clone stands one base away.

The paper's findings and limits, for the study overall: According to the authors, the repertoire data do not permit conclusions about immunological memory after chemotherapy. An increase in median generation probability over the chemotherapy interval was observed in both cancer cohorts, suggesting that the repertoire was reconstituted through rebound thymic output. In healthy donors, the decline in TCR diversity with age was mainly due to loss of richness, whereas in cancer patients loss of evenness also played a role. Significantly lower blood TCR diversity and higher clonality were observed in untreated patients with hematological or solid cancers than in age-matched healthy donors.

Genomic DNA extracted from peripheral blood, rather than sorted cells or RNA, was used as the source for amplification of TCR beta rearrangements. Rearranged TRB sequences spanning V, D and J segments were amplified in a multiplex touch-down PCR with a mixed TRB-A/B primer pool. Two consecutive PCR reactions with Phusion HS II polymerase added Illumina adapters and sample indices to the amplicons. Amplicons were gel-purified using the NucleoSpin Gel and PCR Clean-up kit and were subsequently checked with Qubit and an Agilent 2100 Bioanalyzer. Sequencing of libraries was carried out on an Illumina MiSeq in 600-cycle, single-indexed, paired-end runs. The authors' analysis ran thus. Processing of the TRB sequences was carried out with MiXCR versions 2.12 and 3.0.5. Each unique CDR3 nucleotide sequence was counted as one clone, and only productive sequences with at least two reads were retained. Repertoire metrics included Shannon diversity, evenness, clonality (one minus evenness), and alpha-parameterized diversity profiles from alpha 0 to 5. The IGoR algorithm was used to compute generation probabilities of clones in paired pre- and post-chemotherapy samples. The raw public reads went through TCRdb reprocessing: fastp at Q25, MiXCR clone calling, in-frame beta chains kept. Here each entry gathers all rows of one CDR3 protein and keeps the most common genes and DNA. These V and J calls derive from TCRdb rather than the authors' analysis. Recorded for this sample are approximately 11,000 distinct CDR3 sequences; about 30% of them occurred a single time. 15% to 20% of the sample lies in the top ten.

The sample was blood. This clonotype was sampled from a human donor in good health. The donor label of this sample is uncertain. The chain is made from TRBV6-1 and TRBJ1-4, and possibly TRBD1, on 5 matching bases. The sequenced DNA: TGTGCCAGCCGGGGAGGGGCGGACCGTGAAAAACTGTTTTTT. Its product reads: CASRGGADREKLFF.